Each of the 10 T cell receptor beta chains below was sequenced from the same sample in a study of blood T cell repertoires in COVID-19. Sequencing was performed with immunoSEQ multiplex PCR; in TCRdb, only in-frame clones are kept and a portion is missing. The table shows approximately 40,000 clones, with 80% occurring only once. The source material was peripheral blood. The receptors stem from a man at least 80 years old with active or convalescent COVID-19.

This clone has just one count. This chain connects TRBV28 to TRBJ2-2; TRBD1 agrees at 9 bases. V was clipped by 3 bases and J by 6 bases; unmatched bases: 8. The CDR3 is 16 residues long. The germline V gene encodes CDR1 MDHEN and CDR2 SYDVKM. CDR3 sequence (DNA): TGTGCCAGCAGTTTCGTACAGGGGGCCGGTCCCGGGGAGCTGTTTTTT. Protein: CASSFVQGAGPGELFF.

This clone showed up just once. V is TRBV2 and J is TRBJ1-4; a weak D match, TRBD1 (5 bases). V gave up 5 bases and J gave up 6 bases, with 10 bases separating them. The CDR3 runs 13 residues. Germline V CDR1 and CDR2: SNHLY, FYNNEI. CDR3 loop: CASSTGVDEKLFF. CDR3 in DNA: TGTGCCAGCAGTACAGGTGTGGATGAAAAACTGTTTTTT.

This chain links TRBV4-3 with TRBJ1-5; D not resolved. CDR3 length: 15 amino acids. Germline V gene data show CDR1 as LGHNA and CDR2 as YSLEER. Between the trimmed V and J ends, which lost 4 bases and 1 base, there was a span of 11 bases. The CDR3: CASSRGRGSNQPQHF. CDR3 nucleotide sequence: TGCGCCAGCAGCCGAGGCCGGGGAAGCAATCAGCCCCAGCATTTT.

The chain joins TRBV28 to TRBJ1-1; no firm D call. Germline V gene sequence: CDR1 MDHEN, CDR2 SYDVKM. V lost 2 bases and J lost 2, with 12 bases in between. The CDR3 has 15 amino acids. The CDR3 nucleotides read TGTGCCAGCAGTTTAGGAGGGAATCGAAACACTGAAGCTTTCTTT. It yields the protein CASSLGGNRNTEAFF.

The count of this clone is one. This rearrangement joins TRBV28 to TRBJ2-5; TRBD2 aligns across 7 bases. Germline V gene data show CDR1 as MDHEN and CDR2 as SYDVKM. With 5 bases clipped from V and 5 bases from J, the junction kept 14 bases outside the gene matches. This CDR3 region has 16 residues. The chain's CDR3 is CASSRDPSGVWETQYF. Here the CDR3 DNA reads TGTGCCAGCAGTAGGGATCCAAGCGGGGTTTGGGAGACCCAGTACTTC.

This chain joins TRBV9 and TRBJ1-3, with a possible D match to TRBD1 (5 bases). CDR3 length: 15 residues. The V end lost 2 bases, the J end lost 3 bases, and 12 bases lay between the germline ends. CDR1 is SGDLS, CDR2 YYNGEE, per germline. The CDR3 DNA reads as TGTGCCAGCAGCGTCAGCGGGACTGATGGAAACACCATATATTTT. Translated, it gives CASSVSGTDGNTIYF.

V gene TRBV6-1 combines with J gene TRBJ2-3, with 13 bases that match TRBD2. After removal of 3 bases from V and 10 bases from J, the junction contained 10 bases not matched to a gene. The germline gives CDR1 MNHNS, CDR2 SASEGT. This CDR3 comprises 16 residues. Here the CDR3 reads CASSEGTSGTRAAQYF. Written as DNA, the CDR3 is TGTGCCAGCAGTGAGGGGACTAGCGGGACTCGGGCGGCGCAGTATTTT.

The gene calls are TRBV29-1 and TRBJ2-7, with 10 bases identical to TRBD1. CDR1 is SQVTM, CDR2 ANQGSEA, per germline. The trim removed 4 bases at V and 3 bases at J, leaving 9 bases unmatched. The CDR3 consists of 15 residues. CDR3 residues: CSVVEPRDRGYEQYF. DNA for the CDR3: TGCAGCGTTGTAGAACCTCGGGACAGGGGCTACGAGCAGTACTTC.

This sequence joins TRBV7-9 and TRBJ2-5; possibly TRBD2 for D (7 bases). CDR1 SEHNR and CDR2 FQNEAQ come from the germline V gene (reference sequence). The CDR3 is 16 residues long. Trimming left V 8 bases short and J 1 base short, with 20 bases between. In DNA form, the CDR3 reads TGTGCCAGCGACCAAATCCAGGGAGGGGGCCAAGAGACCCAGTACTTC. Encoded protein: CASDQIQGGGQETQYF.

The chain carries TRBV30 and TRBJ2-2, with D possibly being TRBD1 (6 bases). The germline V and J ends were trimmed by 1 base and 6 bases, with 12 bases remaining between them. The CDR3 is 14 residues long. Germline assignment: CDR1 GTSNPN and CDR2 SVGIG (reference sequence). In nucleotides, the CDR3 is TGTGCCTGGAGTGGCAGTGGGGGCCCCGGGGAGCTGTTTTTT. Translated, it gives CAWSGSGGPGELFF. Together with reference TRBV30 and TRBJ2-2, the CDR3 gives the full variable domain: SQTIHQWPATLVQPVGSPLSLECTVEGTSNPNLYWYRQAAGRGLQLLFYSVGIGQISSEVPQNLSASRPQDRQFILSSKKLLLSDSGFYLCAWSGSGGPGELFFGEGSRLTVL.